This T cell receptor (beta chain) was documented in a study of shared clonotypes between healthy human individuals. Notes on the study in general: Naive subsets, compared against memory subsets, generally had larger estimated richness values. The study sampled only blood, and tissue repertoires likely differ.

Genomic DNA per cell subset filled all wells of several immunoSEQ plates. Using immunoSEQ multiplex PCR, the repertoire was profiled, and TCRdb retains in-frame clones only, with some absent. Among around 600,000 clones listed, roughly 95% were seen once. Notes on this clone: Antigen specificity is unknown. In the same sample, other DNA sequences code for this CDR3.

Naive CD8 cells were CD45RO-negative, positively selected for CCR7, excluding terminally differentiated effector memory CD45RA+ cells. Trimming shortened V by 3 bases and J by 5 bases, and 8 bases separated the two germline ends. Germline values: CDR1 SGDLS, CDR2 YYNGEE. This CDR3 is built from 13 residues. The chain couples TRBV9 to TRBJ1-4; TRBD1 is a possible D gene (6 bases). The receptor's source is a woman aged 25 to 39 in good health. Sequenced sample: naive CD8+ T cells sorted from blood. The CDR3 loop reads CASSGTDNEKLFF. CDR3 nucleotide sequence: TGTGCCAGCAGCGGGACAGACAATGAAAAACTGTTTTTT.